What follows describes a single T cell receptor (beta chain). These data are taken from a study of blood T cells in healthy people across ages. The CDR3 is 13 amino acids. V was trimmed by 0 bases and J by 6 bases, leaving 9 bases between them. Germline V gene sequence: CDR1 MNHNY, CDR2 SVGAGI (reference sequence). A sample-barcoded 5' primer and a J-beta primer mix were used in a second PCR of about 6 to 12 cycles. Each cDNA molecule received a tag from a template-switch adaptor that had 12 random nucleotides. TCRdb independently ran MiXCR on the 5' RACE reads; one entry per CDR3 protein. The sample holds about 1.8 million distinct CDR3 sequences; about 49% are singletons and the top ten take 2.1%. Peripheral blood samples of roughly 9.8 milliliters were drawn from each donor.

This sequence joins TRBV6-6 and TRBJ2-7; the D is unclear. Sequencing was carried out using blood. This sequence was found in a woman between 40 and 55 years old in good health. CDR3: CASSYSSGSEQYF. For the CDR3, the DNA is TGTGCCAGCAGTTACTCGAGTGGTTCCGAGCAGTACTTC.